This record looks at one T cell receptor (beta chain) sequence and its context. The TCRbeta library incorporated unique molecular identifiers. MiXCR was run by TCRdb on the PCR reads, yielding one entry per CDR3 protein. This sample has 200,000 to 300,000 distinct CDR3 sequences; more than 10% occur once, and the top ten carry over 2.5%. Trimming shortened V by 6 bases and J by 5 bases, and 26 bases separated the two germline ends. Germline V gives CDR1 DFQATT, CDR2 SNEGSKA (reference sequence). This CDR3 region has 17 residues. The data belong to a study of T-cell reconstitution after alpha-beta-depleted transplantation in children.

The V and J genes are TRBV20-1 and TRBJ2-1, with D maybe TRBD2 (6 bases). The material sequenced was PBMCs from the stem cell graft donor, taken from the stem cell graft. The TCR sequence derives from a human donor who donated a stem cell graft to a child with acute lymphoblastic leukemia. DNA of the CDR3: TGCAGTGCCAGACTCTCCTTAGCGGCCTTTCCAAACAATGAGCAGTTCTTC. Protein: CSARLSLAAFPNNEQFF.